Shown below are 32 T cell receptor beta chains from a single sample sequenced in a study of radiotherapy plus CTLA-4 blockade in lung cancer. Sequenced by immunoSEQ multiplex PCR; TCRdb stores in-frame clones only, minus some. The data contain fewer than 100,000 clones, roughly four fifths of them singletons. This specimen consisted of peripheral blood, obtained from a patient treated with radiotherapy plus ipilimumab. All receptors derive from a human donor with non-small cell lung cancer who had stable disease on radiotherapy plus ipilimumab.

This clone was seen a single time. V gene TRBV7-3 combines with J gene TRBJ1-1; D possibly corresponds to TRBD1 (5 bases). The CDR3 runs to 14 residues. Trimming removed 3 bases at V and 6 bases at J, with 14 bases between. Germline CDR1 and CDR2: SGHTA and FQGTGA. This CDR3 is CASSFRDGDAEAFF. The DNA for the CDR3 is TGTGCCAGCAGCTTCCGGGACGGAGACGCTGAAGCTTTCTTT.

This chain joins TRBV7-9 and TRBJ1-6; perhaps TRBD1 as D (5 bases). The CDR3 extends over 14 amino acids. The germline V gene encodes CDR1 SEHNR and CDR2 FQNEAQ (reference sequence). Trimming took 1 base from V and 7 from J, leaving 8 bases between them. The chain's CDR3 is CASSLDGANSPLHF. The CDR3 DNA sequence: TGTGCCAGCAGCTTAGACGGGGCAAATTCACCCCTCCACTTT.

V gene TRBV4-1 combines with J gene TRBJ2-7, with D uncertain. CDR1 is MGHRA and CDR2 is YSYEKL in the germline V gene. V dropped 6 bases and J dropped 1 base, with 13 bases sitting between them. The CDR3 is 14 amino acids. The chain's CDR3 is CASRPDRLSYEQYF. The CDR3 DNA sequence: TGCGCCAGCAGGCCCGACCGGTTGTCCTACGAGCAGTACTTC.

V and J are TRBV19 and TRBJ2-5; D may be TRBD1 (5 bases). V was trimmed by 7 bases and J by 3 bases, leaving 18 bases between them. Germline values: CDR1 LNHDA, CDR2 SQIVND (reference sequence). The CDR3 is made up of 15 amino acids. This CDR3 reads CASNFLGQVKETQYF. For the CDR3, the DNA is TGTGCCAGTAATTTCTTGGGGCAGGTGAAAGAGACCCAGTACTTC.

The rearrangement joins TRBV5-4 to TRBJ1-2; D uncertain. V lost 0 bases and J lost 7, with 13 bases in between. CDR3 length equals 14 residues. Germline V gene lookup returns CDR1 SGHNT and CDR2 YYREEE (reference sequence). The CDR3 protein is CASSLDPGRRGYTF. DNA of the CDR3: TGTGCCAGCAGCTTGGACCCAGGAAGACGTGGCTACACCTTC.

Points on this clone: One end of the junction does not line up with germline, which may come from a read error. J is TRBJ1-1 and V is TRBV7-3, with D perhaps matching TRBD1 (5 bases). Germline V gene sequence: CDR1 SGHTA, CDR2 FQGTGA. The CDR3 sequence is 15 residues long. The CDR3 DNA reads as TGTGCCAGCAGCTTAATAACAGGTCCGAACGCTGAAGCTTTCTTT. Translation gives CASSLITGPNAEAFF.

This chain joins TRBV15 and TRBJ2-2; TRBD2 might be the D (6 bases). CDR1 LNHNV and CDR2 YYDKDF come from the germline V gene (reference sequence). Trimming stripped 6 bases from V and 1 base from J, with 15 bases between. This CDR3 comprises 16 residues. The CDR3: CATRLPGLRNTGELFF. Here the CDR3 DNA reads TGTGCCACCAGGCTACCGGGACTCAGGAACACCGGGGAGCTGTTTTTT.

This chain links TRBV7-3 with TRBJ1-1; D is perhaps TRBD1 (5 bases). The length of the CDR3 is 16 residues. The germline V and J ends were trimmed by 1 base and 6 bases, with 18 bases remaining between them. CDR1 and CDR2 from the germline V gene are SGHTA and FQGTGA. As DNA, the CDR3 is TGTGCCAGCAGCTTAAGCTCGGGGGTAGGGAAGGCTGAAGCTTTCTTT. Translated, it gives CASSLSSGVGKAEAFF. Full variable domain (outside the CDR3, taken from reference TRBV7-3 and TRBJ1-1): GAGVSQTPSNKVTEKGKYVELRCDPISGHTALYWYRQSLGQGPEFLIYFQGTGAADDSGLPNDRFFAVRPEGSVSTLKIQRTERGDSAVYLCASSLSSGVGKAEAFFGQGTRLTVV.

This chain connects TRBV29-1 to TRBJ2-5; D unresolved. Germline V gives CDR1 SQVTM, CDR2 ANQGSEA. The CDR3 is made up of 12 amino acids. V was clipped by 5 bases and J by 4 bases, with 11 bases between them. CDR3 in amino acids: CSVRFGGETQYF. The CDR3 DNA sequence: TGCAGCGTTAGGTTCGGTGGAGAGACCCAGTACTTC.

The CDR3 DNA reads TGTGCCACAAGCCTGGGACAGGGGTCTAGTGGCTACACCTTC. Amino acid sequence: CATSLGQGSSGYTF. V is TRBV2 and J is TRBJ1-2, with 10 bases fitting TRBD1. With 10 bases clipped from V and 7 bases from J, the junction kept 12 bases outside the gene matches. The germline V gene has CDR1 SNHLY and CDR2 FYNNEI. CDR3 length equals 14 residues.

This clone was picked up a small number of times. The chain combines TRBV13 with TRBJ2-2, with 9 bases fitting TRBD1. Germline V gene lookup returns CDR1 PRHDT and CDR2 FYEKMQ (reference sequence). V was clipped by 5 bases and J by 5 bases; unmatched bases: 9. The CDR3 runs to 16 residues. CDR3 DNA: TGTGCCAGCAGCCTCAGGACAGGGGCGGGAACCGGGGAGCTGTTTTTT. This codes for CASSLRTGAGTGELFF.

This clone was recorded only once. Relative to the germline gene, one junction end is altered; a read error may explain this. The chain is built from TRBV28 and TRBJ2-7; D is perhaps TRBD2 (6 bases). Germline values: CDR1 MDHEN, CDR2 SYDVKM. The CDR3 contains 12 residues. The CDR3 is CASSSFRDSQGF. For the CDR3, the DNA is TGTGCCAGCAGTTCATTCCGGGACTCACAAGGATTC.

The chain combines TRBV10-1 with TRBJ2-3; no reliable D call. Looked up from germline, CDR1 is WNHNN and CDR2 is SYGVQD (reference sequence). Trimming cost V 7 bases and J 2 bases, with 10 bases left between them. The CDR3 spans 13 residues. The CDR3 DNA is TGCGCCAGCAACCGGGCCCTCACAGATACGCAGTATTTT. Its protein is CASNRALTDTQYF.

The rearrangement links TRBV2 to TRBJ2-3; 9 bases line up with TRBD1. CDR3 length: 15 residues. CDR1 and CDR2 from the germline V gene are SNHLY and FYNNEI. The V gene end was trimmed by 4 bases and the J gene end by 8 bases; junction bases not matched to a gene: 10. Written as DNA, the CDR3 is TGTGCCAGCAGTGCCCGATGGACAGGGGTGGCTACGCAGTATTTT. It specifies CASSARWTGVATQYF.

V gene TRBV9 combines with J gene TRBJ2-7; TRBD1 aligns across 10 bases. CDR1 and CDR2 (germline): SGDLS, YYNGEE. Trimming cost V 2 bases and J 7 bases; bases outside gene matches: 3. This CDR3 is built from 13 residues. The CDR3 bases are TGTGCCAGCAGCGTGACAGGGGGCCGGGAGCAGTACTTC. Its protein is CASSVTGGREQYF.

This rearrangement joins TRBV4-2 to TRBJ2-1; TRBD1 aligns across 8 bases. The germline V gene encodes CDR1 LGHNA and CDR2 YNFKEQ. The CDR3 totals 16 residues. The junction had 10 bases not matched to a gene; V was cut back by 4 bases and J by 5 bases. In DNA, the CDR3 is TGTGCCAGCAGCCTAGACGTAACAGGGGGGCACAATGAGCAGTTCTTC. It is translated as CASSLDVTGGHNEQFF.

The genes are TRBV30 and TRBJ1-6; 7 nucleotides line up with TRBD1. Germline loops: CDR1 GTSNPN, CDR2 SVGIG (reference sequence). Trimming at V came to 4 bases and at J to 7 bases, leaving 7 bases not matched to a gene. CDR3 length: 14 amino acids. CDR3 amino acids: CAWMNGQENSPLHF. The CDR3 DNA is TGTGCCTGGATGAACGGACAGGAAAATTCACCCCTCCACTTT. Full variable domain (rest looked up from reference TRBV30 and TRBJ1-6): SQTIHQWPATLVQPVGSPLSLECTVEGTSNPNLYWYRQAAGRGLQLLFYSVGIGQISSEVPQNLSASRPQDRQFILSSKKLLLSDSGFYLCAWMNGQENSPLHFGNGTRLTVT.

V gene TRBV11-2 combines with J gene TRBJ2-5; TRBD2 is a possible D gene (6 bases). The J call is in doubt because the DNA end fits TRBJ2-7 better. This CDR3 is 16 amino acids long. The germline V gene has CDR1 SGHAT and CDR2 FQNNGV. This CDR3 reads CASSLDSWRGTYEQYF. The CDR3 region has the DNA TGTGCCAGCAGCTTAGATTCATGGAGGGGAACCTACGAGCAGTACTTC.

The chain has TRBV7-8 and TRBJ2-2, with 8 positions matching TRBD2. Germline-derived CDR1 and CDR2 are SGHVS and FQNEAQ. The CDR3 runs 16 residues. The junction had 7 bases not matched to a gene; V was cut back by 2 bases and J by 5 bases. This CDR3 is CASSLFAGGVTGELFF. CDR3 bases: TGTGCCAGCAGCTTATTCGCGGGAGGAGTTACCGGGGAGCTGTTTTTT.

The V gene is TRBV29-1, the J gene TRBJ2-2; TRBD2 matches 8 bases. With V trimmed by 5 bases and J by 6 bases, 8 bases remained unmatched. The length of the CDR3 is 14 residues. Germline V lookup: CDR1 SQVTM, CDR2 ANQGSEA. The CDR3 reads CSVKVGGAPGELFF. The CDR3 bases are TGCAGCGTTAAGGTCGGGGGGGCGCCCGGGGAGCTGTTTTTT.

A few counts support this clone. CDR3 in DNA: TGTGCCAGTAGCCCGGGGTCTTTCTCCTACGAGCAGTACTTC. It specifies CASSPGSFSYEQYF. This sequence joins TRBV19 and TRBJ2-7, with D possibly TRBD2 on 5 matching bases. Trimming removed 6 bases at V and 0 bases at J, with 12 bases between. CDR1 is LNHDA, CDR2 SQIVND, per germline (reference sequence). CDR3 size: 14 residues.

The chain couples TRBV30 to TRBJ2-7, with D perhaps matching TRBD1 or TRBD2 (5 bases each). CDR3 length: 15 amino acids. V lost 1 base to trimming and J lost 5 bases, with 18 bases between them. Germline V gene sequence: CDR1 GTSNPN, CDR2 SVGIG (reference sequence). CDR3 sequence (DNA): TGTGCCTGGAGTGCATTAACCGGGGCAGCTGACGAGCAGTACTTC. It is translated as CAWSALTGAADEQYF.

The gene calls are TRBV1 and TRBJ2-6. TRBV1 constitutes a pseudogene. CDR3 length: 18 amino acids. The CDR3 is CTSSVLRCAQSRANVLTF. CDR3 sequence (DNA): TGCACCAGCAGTGTGCTACGTTGTGCACAAAGTCGGGCCAACGTCCTGACTTTC.

The chain couples TRBV5-1 to TRBJ1-6; D unclear. This CDR3 contains 14 residues. Trimming removed 0 bases from V and 8 bases from J, with 9 bases in between. CDR1 and CDR2 from the germline V gene are SGHRS and YFSETQ. CDR3 bases: TGCGCCAGCAGCTTGGTAGGGCCCGATTCACCCCTCCACTTT. Protein: CASSLVGPDSPLHF.

This clone showed up just a few times. The chain couples TRBV16 to TRBJ1-6; D call uncertain. Trimming removed 4 bases from V and 7 bases from J, with 14 bases in between. The germline CDR1 and CDR2 sequences are KGHSY and FQNENV. This CDR3 is 15 amino acids long. Here the CDR3 reads CASSLVTAGNSPLHF. CDR3 DNA sequence: TGTGCCAGCAGCCTTGTAACCGCTGGGAATTCACCCCTCCACTTT.

V gene TRBV14 combines with J gene TRBJ2-2; D is ambiguous. The V end lost 0 bases, the J end lost 4 bases, and 3 bases lay between the germline ends. Germline values: CDR1 SGHDN, CDR2 FVKESK. The CDR3 loop spans 13 amino acids. The CDR3 loop reads CASSQDITGELFF. The CDR3 DNA is TGTGCCAGCAGCCAAGATATCACCGGGGAGCTGTTTTTT.

The rearrangement links TRBV5-4 to TRBJ2-1; TRBD2 agrees at 11 bases. The CDR3 has 16 residues. With V trimmed by 2 bases and J by 5 bases, 6 bases remained unmatched. From germline, CDR1 is SGHNT and CDR2 YYREEE (reference sequence). CDR3 in DNA: TGTGCCAGCAGCTTAATTAGCGGGAGGGTTGACAATGAGCAGTTCTTC. It translates to CASSLISGRVDNEQFF.

The V and J genes are TRBV9 and TRBJ2-3; 8 bases line up with TRBD2. CDR3 length equals 17 residues. The junction had 8 bases not matched to a gene; V was cut back by 0 bases and J by 2 bases. CDR1 is SGDLS, CDR2 YYNGEE, per germline. In nucleotides, the CDR3 is TGTGCCAGCAGCGTAGATTTAACGGGAGGGCTCACAGATACGCAGTATTTT. It encodes CASSVDLTGGLTDTQYF. Combining the CDR3 with reference TRBV9 and TRBJ2-3 gives the whole variable domain DSGVTQTPKHLITATGQRVTLRCSPRSGDLSVYWYQQSLDQGLQFLIQYYNGEERAKGNILERFSAQQFPDLHSELNLSSLELGDSALYFCASSVDLTGGLTDTQYFGPGTRLTVL.

The J gene is TRBJ2-1, the V gene TRBV6-1; 8 bases agree with TRBD1. The CDR3 is 14 amino acids. J lost 6 bases, V lost 6 bases, and 7 bases had no gene match. The germline V gene has CDR1 MNHNS and CDR2 SASEGT. CDR3 coding DNA: TGTGCCAGCAGGTCGGACAGGGAAAGCAATGAGCAGTTCTTC. Amino acid sequence: CASRSDRESNEQFF.

The J gene is TRBJ2-2, the V gene TRBV5-4; D not resolved. The CDR3 is made up of 15 amino acids. Trimming shortened V by 0 bases and J by 2 bases, and 8 bases separated the two germline ends. Per the germline V gene, CDR1 is SGHNT and CDR2 is YYREEE (reference sequence). CDR3 region: CASSLATANTGELFF. The DNA of the CDR3 is TGTGCCAGCAGCTTGGCTACGGCCAACACCGGGGAGCTGTTTTTT.

The CDR3 coding sequence is TGCGCCAGCAGCCAAGCACCTCTGCAGCCCCAGCATTTT. Protein product: CASSQAPLQPQHF. The chain couples TRBV4-1 to TRBJ1-5, with D uncertain. Germline assignment: CDR1 MGHRA and CDR2 YSYEKL. V dropped 1 base and J dropped 7 bases, with 8 bases sitting between them. The CDR3 spans 13 residues.

The J gene is TRBJ1-1, the V gene TRBV30; 8 bases agree with TRBD1. Germline CDR1 is GTSNPN and CDR2 is SVGIG (reference sequence). With V trimmed by 3 bases and J by 5 bases, 8 bases remained unmatched. This CDR3 spans 14 amino acids. DNA for the CDR3: TGTGCCTGGAGGGTGGACAGGGTCTTGACTGAAGCTTTCTTT. Protein: CAWRVDRVLTEAFF.